This T cell receptor beta chain was retrieved from a study of T-cell memory formation after mild COVID-19. This clonotype appeared a few times. Germline V CDR1 and CDR2: MNHNS, SASEGT. CDR3 length equals 14 residues. Trimming removed 9 bases at V and 5 bases at J, with 20 bases between. The TCR alpha and TCR beta cDNA libraries, bearing sample barcodes and UMIs, were generated by 5'RACE using constant-segment primers. Each CDR3 protein is one row after TCRdb ran MiXCR on the 5' RACE reads. The table includes roughly 450,000 distinct CDR3 sequences, more than 15% detected once. This receptor was obtained from a man between 18 and 29 years old who had mild COVID-19 (a few samples of this study predate the infection). Cell type and time point are not known. Sequenced: PBMCs or a T cell subset sorted from them (not recorded which). The chain couples TRBV6-1 to TRBJ2-7; maybe TRBD1 (6 bases). CDR3 loop: CASSTDRTLDEQYF. The CDR3 nucleotides read TGTGCCAGTTCGACCGACAGGACCCTGGACGAGCAGTACTTC.